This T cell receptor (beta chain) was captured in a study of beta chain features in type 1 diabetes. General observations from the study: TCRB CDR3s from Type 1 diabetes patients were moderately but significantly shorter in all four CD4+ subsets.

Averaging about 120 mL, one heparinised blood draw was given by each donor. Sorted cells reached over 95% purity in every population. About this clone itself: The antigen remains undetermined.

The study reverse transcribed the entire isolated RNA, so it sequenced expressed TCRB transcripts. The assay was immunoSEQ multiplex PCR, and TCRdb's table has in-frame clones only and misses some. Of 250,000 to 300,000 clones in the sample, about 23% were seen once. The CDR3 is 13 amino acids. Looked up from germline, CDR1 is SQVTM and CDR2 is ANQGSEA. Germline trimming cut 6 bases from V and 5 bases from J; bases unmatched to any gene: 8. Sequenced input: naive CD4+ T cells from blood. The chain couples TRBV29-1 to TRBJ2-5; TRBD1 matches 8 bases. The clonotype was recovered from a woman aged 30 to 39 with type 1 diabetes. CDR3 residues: CSVMDRVRETQYF. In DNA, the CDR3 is TGCAGCGTGATGGACAGGGTGCGGGAGACCCAGTACTTC.